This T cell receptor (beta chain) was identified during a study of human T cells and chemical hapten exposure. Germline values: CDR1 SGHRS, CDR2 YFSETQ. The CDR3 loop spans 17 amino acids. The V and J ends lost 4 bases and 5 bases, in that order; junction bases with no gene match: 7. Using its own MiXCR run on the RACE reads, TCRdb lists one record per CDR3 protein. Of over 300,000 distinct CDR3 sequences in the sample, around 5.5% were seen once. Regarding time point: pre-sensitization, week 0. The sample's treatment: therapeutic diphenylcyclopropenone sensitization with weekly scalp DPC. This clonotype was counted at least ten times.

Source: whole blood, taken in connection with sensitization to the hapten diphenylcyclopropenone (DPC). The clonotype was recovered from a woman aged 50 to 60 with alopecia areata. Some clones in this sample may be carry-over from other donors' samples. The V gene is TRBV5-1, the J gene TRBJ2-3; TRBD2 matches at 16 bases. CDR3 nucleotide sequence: TGCGCCAGCAGCCCGGGACTAGCGGGGGGGCCCCAAGATACGCAGTATTTT. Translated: CASSPGLAGGPQDTQYF.